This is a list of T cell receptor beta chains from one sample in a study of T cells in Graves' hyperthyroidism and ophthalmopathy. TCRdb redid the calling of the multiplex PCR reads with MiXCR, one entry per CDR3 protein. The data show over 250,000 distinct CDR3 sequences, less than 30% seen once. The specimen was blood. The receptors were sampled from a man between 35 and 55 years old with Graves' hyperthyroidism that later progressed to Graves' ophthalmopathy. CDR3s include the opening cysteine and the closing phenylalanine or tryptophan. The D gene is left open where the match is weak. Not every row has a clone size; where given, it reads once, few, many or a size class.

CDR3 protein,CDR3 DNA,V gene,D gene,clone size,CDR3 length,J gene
CASSEGLERTQYF,TGTGCCAGCAGTGAGGGTCTGGAACGGACCCAGTACTTC,TRBV28,NA,few,13,TRBJ2-5
CSAHGTAGYEQYF,TGCAGCGCCCACGGGACAGCAGGCTACGAGCAGTACTTC,TRBV29-1,TRBD1,many,13,TRBJ2-7
CASGLGNRLGETQYF,TGTGCTAGTGGTTTGGGGAACAGGTTGGGAGAGACCCAGTACTTC,TRBV12-5,NA,many,15,TRBJ2-5
CASRQEIPGTGVYEQYF,TGTGCCAGCCGCCAAGAAATCCCCGGGACAGGGGTCTACGAGCAGTACTTC,TRBV2,TRBD1,few,17,TRBJ2-7
CASTRGSGETQYF,TGTGCCAGCACGAGGGGGTCGGGAGAGACCCAGTACTTC,TRBV2,NA,many,13,TRBJ2-5
CASSFAAGGQKTQYF,TGTGCCAGCAGCTTTGCGGCGGGAGGGCAAAAGACCCAGTACTTC,TRBV7-2,TRBD2,NA,15,TRBJ2-5
CASSADRDREHQPQHF,TGTGCCAGCAGTGCAGACCGGGACAGGGAGCATCAGCCCCAGCATTTT,TRBV28,TRBD1,many,16,TRBJ1-5
CASSAGQRYSGNTIYF,TGTGCCAGCAGTGCTGGACAACGGTACTCTGGAAACACCATATATTTT,TRBV28,NA,NA,16,TRBJ1-3
CASSPPRQGAQETQYF,TGTGCCAGCTCACCCCCCCGACAGGGGGCACAGGAGACCCAGTACTTC,TRBV18,TRBD1,many,16,TRBJ2-5
CASSMVAGPPGELFF,TGTGCCAGCAGCATGGTAGCGGGACCCCCCGGGGAGCTGTTTTTT,TRBV7-3,TRBD2,NA,15,TRBJ2-2
CASRTGTGLGETQYF,TGTGCCAGCAGAACCGGGACAGGGCTTGGGGAGACCCAGTACTTC,TRBV6-1,TRBD1,few,15,TRBJ2-5
CASSNRDRAYEQYF,TGTGCCAGCAGTAACCGGGACAGGGCCTACGAGCAGTACTTC,TRBV12-3/TRBV12-4,TRBD1,many,14,TRBJ2-7
CASSQGPAGWAGELFF,TGCGCCAGCAGCCAAGGCCCAGCGGGATGGGCCGGGGAGCTGTTTTTT,TRBV4-1,TRBD2,many,16,TRBJ2-2
CASRVSLSGANVLTF,TGTGCCAGTAGGGTAAGCCTGTCTGGGGCCAACGTCCTGACTTTC,TRBV19,NA,many,15,TRBJ2-6
CSVPTSGYEQYF,TGCAGTGTTCCGACTAGCGGCTACGAGCAGTACTTC,TRBV20-1,TRBD2,NA,12,TRBJ2-7
CASSLISNQPQHF,TGTGCCAGCAGCTTAATTAGCAATCAGCCCCAGCATTTT,TRBV7-9,NA,many,13,TRBJ1-5
CASSKGWTSGATNYGYTF,TGTGCCAGCAGCAAGGGTTGGACAAGTGGTGCAACTAACTATGGCTACACCTTC,TRBV28,NA,many,18,TRBJ1-2
CASSYGGLAGVRGELFF,TGTGCCAGCAGTTACGGAGGATTAGCGGGAGTTCGTGGGGAGCTGTTTTTT,TRBV6-2/TRBV6-3,TRBD2,NA,17,TRBJ2-2
CASSYPSHKMNTEAFF,TGTGCCAGCAGTTACCCAAGCCATAAAATGAACACTGAAGCTTTCTTT,TRBV6-2/TRBV6-3,NA,many,16,TRBJ1-1
CSVPEDGQETQYF,TGCAGCGTACCCGAGGACGGGCAAGAGACCCAGTACTTC,TRBV29-1,NA,many,13,TRBJ2-5
CASSPVIAGELFF,TGTGCCAGCAGCCCAGTGATCGCGGGGGAGCTGTTTTTT,TRBV9,NA,many,13,TRBJ2-2
CATSDIEAASAGELFF,TGTGCCACCAGTGACATCGAGGCGGCGTCCGCCGGGGAGCTGTTTTTT,TRBV24-1,NA,NA,16,TRBJ2-2